A single sample gave rise to the 18 T cell receptor beta chains below, sequenced in a study of cytomegalovirus exposure and HLA in healthy donors. PCR amplification relied on 60 Vbeta primers (plus 13 Jbeta primers). Repertoires were generated with immunoSEQ multiplex PCR, while TCRdb's copy carries only in-frame clones and drops some. Here the sample spans 200,000 to 300,000 clones, about 85% being singletons. Sequenced input: PBMCs. All receptors derive from a girl aged 2-9 years in good health and CMV-seronegative.

The chain joins TRBV19 to TRBJ1-5, with a possible D match to TRBD1 (5 bases). Trimming pared 3 bases from V and 10 bases from J, leaving 16 bases between. Germline CDR1 is LNHDA and CDR2 is SQIVND (reference sequence). This CDR3 spans 14 amino acids. The CDR3 sequence is CASSIREGRGPQHF. The CDR3 bases are TGTGCCAGTAGTATTCGGGAGGGGAGGGGACCCCAGCATTTT. The full variable domain, its missing parts supplied by reference TRBV19 and TRBJ1-5, is DGGITQSPKYLFRKEGQNVTLSCEQNLNHDAMYWYRQDPGQGLRLIYYSQIVNDFQKGDIAEGYSVSREKKESFPLTVTSAQKNPTAFYLCASSIREGRGPQHFGDGTRLSIL.

V usage is TRBV4-1 and J usage is TRBJ2-5; TRBD1 agrees at 8 bases. Germline V gene lookup returns CDR1 MGHRA and CDR2 YSYEKL. CDR3 length equals 13 residues. The trim removed 4 bases at V and 5 bases at J, leaving 3 bases unmatched. In DNA form, the CDR3 reads TGCGCCAGCAGCCTTGGACAGGGCGAGACCCAGTACTTC. Its translation: CASSLGQGETQYF.

The chain has TRBV5-4 and TRBJ2-3; 8 bases are a match to TRBD2. J lost 4 bases, V lost 6 bases, and 7 bases had no gene match. Per germline, CDR1 SGHNT and CDR2 YYREEE (reference sequence). CDR3 length: 14 residues. The CDR3 is CASNQAGAPDTQYF. CDR3 bases: TGTGCCAGCAATCAAGCGGGAGCCCCAGATACGCAGTATTTT. The variable domain in full, completed from reference TRBV5-4 and TRBJ2-3, reads ETGVTQSPTHLIKTRGQQVTLRCSSQSGHNTVSWYQQALGQGPQFIFQYYREEENGRGNFPPRFSGLQFPNYSSELNVNALELDDSALYLCASNQAGAPDTQYFGPGTRLTVL.

This sequence joins TRBV30 and TRBJ1-6; 9 nucleotides align to TRBD1. Trimming took 0 bases from V and 10 from J; bases not matched to a gene: 13. Germline values: CDR1 GTSNPN, CDR2 SVGIG (reference sequence). There are 17 residues in the CDR3. The CDR3 loop is CAWSVPGQGALLSPLHF. CDR3 DNA sequence: TGTGCCTGGAGTGTCCCGGGACAGGGTGCCCTTTTATCACCCCTCCACTTT.

The chain is built from TRBV11-1 and TRBJ2-1; perhaps TRBD2 as D (5 bases). This CDR3 has 14 amino acids. Trimming took 3 bases from V and 7 from J, leaving 13 bases between them. Per germline, CDR1 SGHAT and CDR2 FQDESV (reference sequence). The DNA for the CDR3 is TGTGCCAGCAGCTTGATGGGAGTAAGTAATGAGCAGTTCTTC. Translated: CASSLMGVSNEQFF.

The chain recombines TRBV4-1 with TRBJ2-5; TRBD1 matches 7 bases. The J call may be in error: the DNA end matches TRBJ2-7 better. CDR3 length: 12 residues. Germline V gene lookup returns CDR1 MGHRA and CDR2 YSYEKL. For the CDR3, the DNA is TGCGCCAGCAGCCCAGGGGGTCGCGAGCAGTACTTC. The encoded protein is CASSPGGREQYF.

The chain employs TRBV6-4 and TRBJ2-1, with 13 bases fitting TRBD2. V dropped 6 bases and J dropped 9; count of bases not matched to a gene: 20. This CDR3 region has 19 residues. Germline values: CDR1 MRHNA, CDR2 SNTAGT. The CDR3 DNA is TGTGCCAGCAGGCTGTGGACTAGCGGGAGAGTGGGTACTGACGGTGAGCAGTTCTTC. This encodes CASRLWTSGRVGTDGEQFF.

The rearrangement joins TRBV6-1 to TRBJ2-5, with TRBD1 identical over 8 bases. The CDR3 contains 14 residues. Germline CDR1 is MNHNS and CDR2 is SASEGT. J lost 3 bases, V lost 10 bases, and 10 bases had no gene match. This CDR3 reads CATLFGTGKETQYF. Here the CDR3 DNA reads TGTGCCACTCTCTTCGGGACAGGCAAAGAGACCCAGTACTTC.

This chain joins TRBV6-1 and TRBJ1-1; D may be TRBD1 (6 bases). V was clipped by 6 bases and J by 8 bases, with 19 bases between them. The CDR3 length is 14 residues. CDR1 is MNHNS and CDR2 is SASEGT in the germline V gene. This CDR3 reads CASSEGGARPEAFF. CDR3 DNA: TGTGCCAGCAGCGAGGGGGGGGCTAGGCCAGAAGCTTTCTTT.

The chain combines TRBV18 with TRBJ1-5; 9 positions agree with TRBD1. Per germline, CDR1 KGHSH and CDR2 LQKENI. V dropped 2 bases and J dropped 0; count of bases not matched to a gene: 5. The length of the CDR3 is 17 residues. CDR3 nucleotide sequence: TGTGCCAGCTCACCAACGCGGACAGGGGCTAGCAATCAGCCCCAGCATTTT. It codes for CASSPTRTGASNQPQHF.

This chain joins TRBV7-7 and TRBJ1-4, with TRBD1 as a possible D gene (6 bases). This CDR3 is built from 18 residues. V gave up 7 bases and J gave up 0 bases, with 21 bases separating them. Germline V gene sequence: CDR1 SSHAT, CDR2 FNYEAQ (reference sequence). The CDR3 protein is CASTPWAGEASTNEKLFF. Here the CDR3 DNA reads TGTGCCAGCACCCCGTGGGCAGGGGAAGCTTCAACTAATGAAAAACTGTTTTTT.

The chain couples TRBV11-2 to TRBJ2-5; D is unclear. V gave up 0 bases and J gave up 5 bases, with 7 bases separating them. This CDR3 has 13 residues. Germline lookup yields CDR1 SGHAT and CDR2 FQNNGV. CDR3 in amino acids: CASSLDRMETQYF. The CDR3, as DNA: TGTGCCAGCAGCTTAGACAGGATGGAGACCCAGTACTTC.

The chain uses TRBV4-1 and TRBJ2-7; 9 nucleotides agree with TRBD2. The CDR3 sequence is 15 residues long. Per germline, CDR1 MGHRA and CDR2 YSYEKL. With 3 bases clipped from V and 1 base from J, the junction kept 4 bases outside the gene matches. The CDR3 reads CASSHPSGESYEQYF. CDR3 sequence (DNA): TGCGCCAGCAGCCACCCTAGCGGGGAATCCTACGAGCAGTACTTC.

The chain joins TRBV27 to TRBJ2-1; the D is unclear. Germline V gene sequence: CDR1 MNHEY, CDR2 SMNVEV (reference sequence). The CDR3 runs to 11 residues. The V end lost 7 bases, the J end lost 8 bases, and 9 bases lay between the germline ends. For the CDR3, the DNA is TGTGCCAGCATTCCTGGCCATGAGCAGTTCTTC. Its translation is CASIPGHEQFF.

CDR3 in DNA: TGCGCCAGCAGCTCCGGGACTAGCGGGGGGGGTAAGCAGTTCTTC. Translating gives CASSSGTSGGGKQFF. The chain employs TRBV5-1 and TRBJ2-1, with 16 nucleotides matching TRBD2. There are 15 residues in the CDR3. The junction had 5 bases not matched to a gene; V was cut back by 3 bases and J by 11 bases. Per the germline V gene, CDR1 is SGHRS and CDR2 is YFSETQ.

In its sample, this clone was seen once. V and J are TRBV7-2 and TRBJ1-4; TRBD1 matches 9 bases. V lost 2 bases to trimming and J lost 10 bases; unmatched junction nucleotides: 8. The CDR3 is made up of 15 amino acids. Germline loops: CDR1 SGHTA, CDR2 FQGNSA. The CDR3 sequence: CASSLSPGQGGKLFF. The CDR3 nucleotides read TGTGCCAGCAGCTTAAGCCCGGGACAGGGTGGAAAACTGTTTTTT.

In its sample, this clone was seen once. Sequence at one end of the junction differs from germline and may be a read error. The CDR3 bases are TGTGCCAGCAGCCTAGCCGGGACAGGGGTCGTGGACACCATATATTTT. As protein: CASSLAGTGVVDTIYF. The V gene is TRBV7-2, the J gene TRBJ1-3; 10 bases map to TRBD1. Germline V gene data show CDR1 as SGHTA and CDR2 as FQGNSA. This CDR3 region has 16 residues.

This CDR3 reads CASSYTTGGLNTEAFF. DNA of the CDR3: TGTGCCAGCAGCTATACGACAGGGGGCCTCAACACTGAAGCTTTCTTT. V is TRBV7-9 and J is TRBJ1-1; 10 bases agree with TRBD1. The CDR3 has 16 residues. Germline V gene lookup returns CDR1 SEHNR and CDR2 FQNEAQ (reference sequence). The junction had 7 bases not matched to a gene; V was cut back by 4 bases and J by 2 bases.